The 3 T cell receptor beta chains presented below share a single source sample, sequenced in a study of shared clonotypes between healthy human individuals. Profiling relied on immunoSEQ multiplex PCR, and the TCRdb table lists in-frame clones only, not all of them. The sample has about 2,500,000 clones, around 90% seen once. Sequenced sample: naive CD4+ T cells sorted from blood. Subset indicated: CD45RA+ positively selected. These receptors originate from a man aged 18 to 29 in good health.

CDR3 DNA: TGTGCCAGTAAATATGCGGGGGACGCCGGGGAGCTGTTTTTT. Translating it yields CASKYAGDAGELFF. The V gene is TRBV19, the J gene TRBJ2-2; TRBD2 agrees at 7 bases. Germline V gene lookup returns CDR1 LNHDA and CDR2 SQIVND (reference sequence). Trimming took 7 bases from V and 6 from J; bases not matched to a gene: 8. This CDR3 region has 14 residues.

The chain carries TRBV11-3 and TRBJ2-1, with D perhaps TRBD2 (6 bases). The CDR3 consists of 13 residues. From germline, CDR1 is SGHNT and CDR2 YENEEA. The V end was cut by 2 bases, the J end by 12 bases, with 14 bases between. Here the CDR3 reads CASSLTGVSTQFF. Here the CDR3 DNA reads TGTGCCAGCAGCTTAACGGGAGTTTCGACGCAGTTCTTC.

The V call is TRBV4-3, the J call TRBJ2-5; 9 bases fit TRBD1. The germline gives CDR1 LGHNA, CDR2 YSLEER. The CDR3 totals 15 residues. V was clipped by 3 bases and J by 7 bases; unmatched bases: 9. CDR3 sequence reads: CASSQVTGGIGTQYF. The CDR3 nucleotides read TGCGCCAGCAGCCAGGTGACAGGGGGTATCGGGACCCAGTACTTC.